Below are 16 T cell receptor beta chains sequenced from a single sample in a study of CD8+CD57+ T cells in acquired aplastic anemia. Patients chosen for sequencing had CD8+CD57+ cells that had expanded, as shown by flow cytometry. TCR beta VDJ and CDR3 were profiled, and genomic DNA was the template. From the reads, TCRdb called clonotypes with MiXCR, one entry per CDR3 protein. Of about 120,000 distinct CDR3 sequences in the sample, 50% to 70% were seen once. Input material: sorted CD4+, CD8+, or CD8+CD57+ T cells (not recorded which) from PBMCs. The receptors here all came from a human donor with aplastic anemia.

This clonotype was seen only a few times. CDR3 in amino acids: CASRGQWGEQYF. CDR3 coding DNA: TGTGCCAGCAGGGGGCAATGGGGGGAGCAGTACTTC. The chain employs TRBV2 and TRBJ2-7, with D perhaps assigned TRBD1 or TRBD2 (5 bases each). There are 12 residues in the CDR3. The V end was cut by 6 bases, the J end by 7 bases, with 13 bases between. Per germline, CDR1 SNHLY and CDR2 FYNNEI.

This clonotype was detected many times. The chain joins TRBV5-8 to TRBJ2-5; D possibly uses TRBD1 or TRBD2 (6 bases each). CDR1 and CDR2 (germline): SGHTS, YDEGEE. The CDR3 is 17 amino acids. Trimming removed 1 base at V and 4 bases at J, with 20 bases between. CDR3 loop: CASSLPLVGGRRETQYF. In nucleotides, the CDR3 is TGTGCCAGCAGCTTGCCCCTCGTGGGGGGCCGGAGAGAGACCCAGTACTTC.

This clonotype has just a few counts. V and J are TRBV13 and TRBJ1-3, with D possibly TRBD1 on 5 matching bases. Germline CDR1 is PRHDT and CDR2 is FYEKMQ (reference sequence). Trimming left V 5 bases short and J 4 bases short, with 21 bases between. The CDR3 length is 17 residues. The CDR3 loop is CASSLGRLQGPGNTIYF. The CDR3 nucleotides read TGTGCCAGCAGCCTTGGGAGGCTCCAGGGTCCGGGAAACACCATATATTTT.

The chain uses TRBV25-1 and TRBJ1-4; 9 bases agree with TRBD1. The germline gives CDR1 MGHDK, CDR2 SYGVNS. The CDR3 consists of 13 residues. The junction had 5 bases not matched to a gene; V was cut back by 11 bases and J by 4 bases. Here the CDR3 DNA reads TGTGCCGTGGGACAGGGAGATAATGAAAAACTGTTTTTT. Translated: CAVGQGDNEKLFF.

The rearrangement uses TRBV5-4 and TRBJ1-2; 9 bases fit TRBD1. There are 16 residues in the CDR3. The junction had 13 bases not matched to a gene; V was cut back by 5 bases and J by 5 bases. Germline CDR1 reads SGHNT; CDR2 reads YYREEE (reference sequence). The CDR3 nucleotides read TGTGCCAGCAGTGCGAGGTCCGGGACAGGGCCGTATGGCTACACCTTC. Translating it yields CASSARSGTGPYGYTF.

The rearrangement uses TRBV29-1 and TRBJ1-1, with D unclear. The CDR3 consists of 14 residues. The V and J ends lost 6 bases and 1 base respectively, with 15 bases between them. Germline V gives CDR1 SQVTM, CDR2 ANQGSEA. The CDR3 coding sequence is TGCAGCGTCAAGGGTGCAGCCCAGAACACTGAAGCTTTCTTT. It translates to CSVKGAAQNTEAFF. Drawing the rest from reference TRBV29-1 and TRBJ1-1, the complete variable domain is SAVISQKPSRDICQRGTSLTIQCQVDSQVTMMFWYRQQPGQSLTLIATANQGSEATYESGFVIDKFPISRPNLTFSTLTVSNMSPEDSSIYLCSVKGAAQNTEAFFGQGTRLTVV.

Comments on this clonotype: A much larger clone is a single base away; this may be a read error. The rearrangement uses TRBV2 and TRBJ2-5; D is possibly TRBD1 or TRBD2 (6 bases each). The germline V and J ends were trimmed by 8 bases and 9 bases, with 19 bases remaining between them. Looked up from germline, CDR1 is SNHLY and CDR2 is FYNNEI. This CDR3 has 13 amino acids. The CDR3 reads CASGGQGEQPQYF. For the CDR3, the DNA is TGTGCCAGCGGGGGGCAGGGCGAACAGCCCCAGTACTTC.

CDR3: CASNERGLGGELFF. In DNA, the CDR3 is TGTGCCAGCAATGAACGGGGGCTTGGCGGGGAGCTGTTTTTT. V is TRBV7-3 and J is TRBJ2-2, with D perhaps given as TRBD1 or TRBD2 (6 bases each). This CDR3 contains 14 residues. Germline CDR1 is SGHTA and CDR2 is FQGTGA. The V end was cut by 7 bases, the J end by 7 bases, with 16 bases between.

This sequence joins TRBV9 and TRBJ2-3, with D perhaps matching TRBD1 or TRBD2 (5 bases each). From germline, CDR1 is SGDLS and CDR2 YYNGEE. This CDR3 is 16 amino acids long. The ends were cut back, 1 base at V and 1 base at J, with 13 bases in the middle. The CDR3 protein is CASSVSGQARTDTQYF. The CDR3 coding sequence is TGTGCCAGCAGCGTATCGGGGCAGGCCCGCACAGATACGCAGTATTTT. Variable domain in full (rest from reference TRBV9 and TRBJ2-3): DSGVTQTPKHLITATGQRVTLRCSPRSGDLSVYWYQQSLDQGLQFLIQYYNGEERAKGNILERFSAQQFPDLHSELNLSSLELGDSALYFCASSVSGQARTDTQYFGPGTRLTVL.

This sequence joins TRBV12-3 or TRBV12-4 and TRBJ2-2; no definite D call. This CDR3 contains 15 residues. V gave up 6 bases and J gave up 0 bases, with 11 bases separating them. In nucleotides, the CDR3 is TGTGCCAGCAGCCGCCGAGGCCCGAACACCGGGGAGCTGTTTTTT. It yields the protein CASSRRGPNTGELFF.

The chain links TRBV4-1 to TRBJ1-1, with 8 nucleotides matching TRBD1. Trimming removed 1 base from V and 8 bases from J; junction bases left unmatched: 15. Germline CDR1 MGHRA, CDR2 YSYEKL. The CDR3 totals 17 residues. The CDR3 reads CASSQGSGGQRAPEAFF. The CDR3 DNA reads TGCGCCAGCAGCCAAGGCTCAGGGGGCCAAAGGGCTCCAGAAGCTTTCTTT.

The genes are TRBV2 and TRBJ2-7; TRBD1 matches at 7 bases. Trimming removed 6 bases from V and 3 bases from J; junction bases left unmatched: 11. This CDR3 has 15 residues. CDR1 is SNHLY, CDR2 FYNNEI, per germline. The CDR3 loop reads CASSPTTTGYYEQYF. The CDR3 DNA follows: TGTGCCAGCAGCCCTACCACGACAGGGTACTACGAGCAGTACTTC.

This clonotype came up many times. The chain joins TRBV6-5 to TRBJ2-1; 8 nucleotides line up with TRBD2. The CDR3 has 15 residues. Germline CDR1 and CDR2: MNHEY and SVGAGI. J was trimmed by 4 bases and V by 2 bases; bases with no gene match: 4. In DNA, the CDR3 is TGTGCCAGCAGTTACGTGGCTAGCGGGTACAATGAGCAGTTCTTC. It translates to CASSYVASGYNEQFF.

A few counts support this clonotype. The rearrangement joins TRBV10-3 to TRBJ1-2; D is perhaps TRBD1 (6 bases). The CDR3 is made up of 14 amino acids. V lost 3 bases and J lost 8, with 16 bases in between. CDR1 is ENHRY, CDR2 SYGVKD, per germline. The CDR3 sequence: CAISEGPGAPGYTF. The DNA of the CDR3 is TGTGCCATCAGTGAAGGGCCGGGGGCCCCAGGCTACACCTTC.

The table lists this clonotype with a few counts. Written as DNA, the CDR3 is TGTGCCAGCAGCTCAAGGACTAGCGGGAGCGTCGATACGCAGTATTTT. It is translated as CASSSRTSGSVDTQYF. The chain employs TRBV11-2 and TRBJ2-3, with 13 positions matching TRBD2. CDR3 length equals 16 residues. V lost 4 bases to trimming and J lost 6 bases; unmatched junction nucleotides: 7. The germline V gene has CDR1 SGHAT and CDR2 FQNNGV.

There are many counts of this clonotype. The J gene is TRBJ2-2, the V gene TRBV6-4; 7 nucleotides align to TRBD2. Trimming cost V 4 bases and J 2 bases; bases outside gene matches: 7. The CDR3 extends over 16 amino acids. Germline loops: CDR1 MRHNA, CDR2 SNTAGT. CDR3 protein: CASSVGLAANTGELFF. The CDR3 DNA reads TGTGCCAGCAGTGTGGGGCTAGCGGCCAACACCGGGGAGCTGTTTTTT.